The sequence of this T cell receptor beta chain was determined in a study of blood T cells in healthy people across ages. General study points: PBMCs went unsorted, and a conclusive naive versus antigen-experienced comparison was therefore prevented.

About this clonotype itself: Its target is unknown.

Together with a sample-barcoded 5' primer, a J-beta primer mix was included in a second PCR lasting about 6 to 11 cycles. The authors tagged each cDNA molecule using a template-switch adaptor with 12 random nucleotides. TCRdb ran MiXCR on the 5' RACE reads and lists one entry per CDR3 protein. The sample includes fewer than 1,200,000 distinct CDR3 sequences, almost 25% seen only once; the top ten take around 0.75%. Whenever a sample was processed, at least 6 million PBMCs were isolated. This sample was also put to use in a study of T cells of mothers and their children. That work adds: Nine systemically healthy Caucasian donors: three mothers, six children.

The TCR sequence derives from a girl between 2 and 10 years old in good health. The sequenced material came from blood.

The CDR3 spells CASSFFPGGMSYNEQFF. The CDR3, as DNA: TGTGCCAGCAGTTTTTTCCCGGGGGGCATGTCCTACAATGAGCAGTTCTTC. V and J are TRBV12-3 or TRBV12-4 and TRBJ2-1; D is perhaps TRBD2 (7 bases). Trimming shortened V by 3 bases and J by 1 base, and 16 bases separated the two germline ends. The CDR3 length is 17 residues.